This T cell receptor (beta chain) was sequenced during a study of control samples from healthy donors and cancer patients. Trimming removed 2 bases from V and 7 bases from J, with 5 bases in between. CDR3 length equals 12 residues. Generated by immunoSEQ multiplex PCR, the TCRdb table keeps only in-frame clones and is missing some. The sample has 120,000 or so clones; about nine tenths are singletons. This TCR was sampled from a man aged 18 to 35 in good health. The V gene is TRBV12-3 or TRBV12-4, the J gene TRBJ1-4; D remains unclear. Source material: blood. The CDR3 DNA is TGTGCCAGCAGTTTAACCCGTGAAAAACTGTTTTTT. Amino acid sequence: CASSLTREKLFF.